This TCR beta chain was identified during a study of blood T cell repertoires in COVID-19 (dated by TCRdb to the early 2020s). General notes on the study: Collaborator samples came from the United States, Italy and Spain and covered acute and convalescent phases of COVID-19. The prospective study material was composed of cDNA or gDNA derived from T cells, B-cell-depleted T cells, or PBMCs. Subjects who had been exposed to COVID-19, were actively infected with it, or had recovered from it provided the deeply sampled blood TCRbeta repertoires that made up the dataset. The repertoires were released in a freely available public database meant as a resource for research on the immune response to SARS-CoV-2. Samples were obtained from the ongoing ImmuneRACE study (first 160 participants) and from 1,254 subjects provided by 6 global collaborators. The sample metadata nearly always contained a de-identified subject ID, COVID-19 status, age in years and sex. Where HLA class I and class II types were available, the types were taken from metadata supplied by the sample provider, not from assay-based typing.

Results and caveats for the whole study, not just this receptor: Clinical and demographic metadata were provided uncurated, with the amount varying by source and participant.

The immunoSEQ Assay, a bias-controlled multiplex PCR, was used to amplify TCRbeta CDR3 regions from genomic DNA. The study's processing was this. The number of nucleated cells in each sample was estimated by amplification of reference gene primers within the assay. To quantify the absolute abundance of each unique TCRbeta CDR3 rearrangement, sequence reads were collapsed and filtered. For each sample, productive Simpson clonality was calculated by taking the square root of Simpson's diversity index across productive rearrangements. TCRdb stores this immuneACCESS table with in-frame sequences only. Part of the clones is absent; in the studies checked, under half of the shortfall reflects unresolved V genes, and no reason is known for the rest. V, J and clone size were drawn from that table, and D and trimming were deduced from the DNA. The sample data list roughly 200,000 clones, and roughly 80% of these were observed just once. The ten largest clones add up to 5.5% to 7% of the sample.

One collaborating source in Seattle enrolled patients while the patients were actively infected and followed the patients over time throughout the course of disease. The collaborating institutions used their own protocols to collect whole blood in K2EDTA tubes. Collaborator samples were shipped for TCRbeta analysis as frozen whole blood, isolated PBMCs, or DNA extracted from either sample type. A remark on this clone: This clone's antigen is unknown. Per-base qualities were not stored, and no clone one base away is much larger.

V lost 5 bases and J lost 5 bases, and the count of bases not matched to a germline gene is 9. From the cysteine up to the phenylalanine, the CDR3 has a length of 16 residues. Left in the record is the CDR3 DNA by itself, 48 bases read in frame from the first base. Sequences MNHNY (CDR1) and SVGAGI (CDR2) are obtained from the germline V gene (reference sequence). The sequenced sample consisted of peripheral blood. This receptor was taken from a woman in her forties with COVID-19, enrolled during active disease. The chain links TRBV6-6 with TRBJ2-2, with 9 bases aligning to TRBD1. The CDR3 region: CASSRRTGVVTGELFF. The nucleotide sequence reads TGTGCCAGCAGTCGACGGACAGGGGTCGTTACCGGGGAGCTGTTTTTT.